Below, one TCR beta chain is given with its context. Study members were between about 18 and 95 years old and lived in roughly 24 US regions. Recovered Cohort 3 donors showed two negative PCRs, clearance, or symptom resolution. CDR3 length equals 19 residues. V lost 3 bases, J lost 8 bases, and 24 bases stayed unmatched. Germline loops: CDR1 SGDLS, CDR2 YYNGEE. This specimen comes from a study of blood T cell repertoires in COVID-19. At the level of the study: From T cells, B-cell-depleted T cells, or PBMCs came the material, which was cDNA or gDNA.

How the authors handled the data: For nucleated cells, counts were estimated from reference gene primer amplification. Sequenced by immunoSEQ multiplex PCR; TCRdb stores in-frame clones only, minus some. The D gene and trimming were derived from the DNA, and the V and J assignments and clone size from that table. The table shows around 200,000 clones, with around 85% occurring only once. This clonotype was obtained from a woman in her twenties or thirties who had recovered from COVID-19. The V call is TRBV9, the J call TRBJ1-2, with TRBD1 matching 8 bases. Sequenced: PBMCs or T cells enriched from blood (not recorded which). The CDR3: CASSALSGAGGGQISGYTF. CDR3 nucleotides: TGTGCCAGCAGCGCCCTTTCGGGGGCAGGGGGCGGTCAAATTTCAGGCTACACCTTC.